The 27 T cell receptor beta chains given below trace back to one sample, sequenced in a study of T cell repertoires in cytomegalovirus infection. TCRdb analysed the reads with MiXCR anew, one entry per CDR3 protein. The sample lists about 80,000 distinct CDR3 sequences; 3.7% were seen once. Input material: PBMCs. All receptors come from a human donor in good health (CMV status not recorded). Some clones in this sample may be carry-over from other donors' samples.

In its sample, this clonotype was seen many times. J is TRBJ2-3 and V is TRBV7-2; 15 bases line up with TRBD2. The CDR3 is made up of 18 amino acids. CDR1 and CDR2 (germline): SGHTA, FQGNSA. After removal of 2 bases from V and 6 bases from J, the junction contained 9 bases not matched to a gene. CDR3 amino acids: CASSLRGTSGGLWDTQYF. The CDR3 nucleotides read TGTGCCAGCAGCTTAAGGGGGACTAGCGGGGGGCTATGGGATACGCAGTATTTT.

This clonotype has at least ten counts. V is TRBV7-2 and J is TRBJ1-1; no clear D gene. Germline V gene sequence: CDR1 SGHTA, CDR2 FQGNSA. The V gene lost 2 bases and the J gene lost 0 bases, with 10 bases spanning the gap. CDR3 length equals 15 residues. Here the CDR3 DNA reads TGTGCCAGCAGCTTAAGCTCTTCGGTGAACACTGAAGCTTTCTTT. Translated: CASSLSSSVNTEAFF.

This clonotype was seen ten or more times. The gene calls are TRBV10-3 and TRBJ2-1; D unclear. The germline V and J ends were trimmed by 6 bases and 0 bases, with 9 bases remaining between them. Germline CDR1 is ENHRY and CDR2 is SYGVKD. CDR3 size: 14 residues. CDR3 sequence (DNA): TGTGCCATCAGCGATCAAAGCTCCTACAATGAGCAGTTCTTC. Amino acid sequence: CAISDQSSYNEQFF.

This clonotype was counted at least ten times. This sequence joins TRBV7-9 and TRBJ2-3, with 7 bases fitting TRBD1. There are 15 residues in the CDR3. The V gene's germline CDR1 is SEHNR and CDR2 FQNEAQ (reference sequence). V shed 10 bases and J 2 bases; nucleotides not matched to a gene: 12. CDR3 nucleotides: TGTGCCACGGGTACAGGGGACCTTTACACAGATACGCAGTATTTT. Amino acids: CATGTGDLYTDTQYF. Full variable domain (outside the CDR3, taken from reference TRBV7-9 and TRBJ2-3): DTGVSQNPRHKITKRGQNVTFRCDPISEHNRLYWYRQTLGQGPEFLTYFQNEAQLEKSRLLSDRFSAERPKGSFSTLEIQRTEQGDSAMYLCATGTGDLYTDTQYFGPGTRLTVL.

There are many counts of this clonotype. J is TRBJ1-1 and V is TRBV4-1; TRBD1 agrees at 7 bases. Germline V gene sequence: CDR1 MGHRA, CDR2 YSYEKL. CDR3 size: 14 residues. J gave up 0 bases and V 4 bases, and 2 bases lay outside the gene matches. CDR3 nucleotides: TGCGCCAGCAGCCGAGGACAGGTGAACACTGAAGCTTTCTTT. Protein: CASSRGQVNTEAFF.

This clonotype has at least ten counts. This chain links TRBV7-3 with TRBJ2-1; 12 bases map to TRBD2. CDR1 SGHTA and CDR2 FQGTGA come from the germline V gene. The CDR3 has 13 amino acids. J gave up 15 bases and V 4 bases, and 7 bases lay outside the gene matches. The CDR3 DNA reads as TGTGCCAGCAGCTATACTAGCGGGGGGACCCGGTTCTTC. Protein sequence: CASSYTSGGTRFF.

At least ten counts were recorded for this clonotype. The chain joins TRBV27 to TRBJ1-2; TRBD1 agrees at 8 bases. The V gene's germline CDR1 is MNHEY and CDR2 SMNVEV (reference sequence). This CDR3 contains 16 residues. The V and J ends lost 5 bases and 0 bases, in that order; junction bases with no gene match: 8. In DNA form, the CDR3 reads TGTGCCAGCAGTGCCTCACAGGGGGAAACTAACTATGGCTACACCTTC. It yields the protein CASSASQGETNYGYTF.

In its sample, this clonotype was seen many times. In nucleotides, the CDR3 is TGTGCCAGCAGTTACGGACTAGCGGGGGCTCGGTACCAAGAGACCCAGTACTTC. Its translation: CASSYGLAGARYQETQYF. The chain carries TRBV6-2 or TRBV6-3 and TRBJ2-5; TRBD2 agrees at 13 bases. The CDR3 is 18 residues long. Unmatched junction bases numbered 6, after V lost 2 bases and J lost 0 bases. Per germline, CDR1 MNHEY and CDR2 SVGEGT.

This clonotype has a count of ten or more. This chain uses TRBV4-1 with TRBJ1-2; D not resolved. The CDR3 is 14 amino acids. V was trimmed by 4 bases and J by 0 bases, leaving 9 bases between them. CDR1 and CDR2 from the germline V gene are MGHRA and YSYEKL. The CDR3: CASSPSGSNYGYTF. In DNA, the CDR3 is TGCGCCAGCAGCCCTTCAGGATCTAACTATGGCTACACCTTC.

This clonotype was recorded at least ten times. This chain links TRBV5-6 with TRBJ2-5; 12 bases match TRBD2. This CDR3 contains 15 residues. Losses at the gene ends were 4 bases for V and 5 bases for J; bases not matched to a gene: 6. Germline assignment: CDR1 SGHDT and CDR2 YYEEEE. CDR3 protein: CASSRWTSGEETQYF. CDR3 nucleotide sequence: TGTGCCAGCAGCCGATGGACTAGCGGGGAGGAGACCCAGTACTTC.

This clonotype was seen ten or more times. The rearrangement joins TRBV28 to TRBJ1-1, with D hard to call. V shed 6 bases and J shed 0 bases, with 8 bases lying between them. The CDR3 runs 13 residues. Germline V gene data show CDR1 as MDHEN and CDR2 as SYDVKM. CDR3 amino acids: CASRTLVNTEAFF. CDR3 in DNA: TGTGCCAGCAGGACCCTAGTGAACACTGAAGCTTTCTTT.

This clonotype has ten or more counts. The chain links TRBV4-1 to TRBJ2-1, with 16 bases aligning to TRBD2. Per germline, CDR1 MGHRA and CDR2 YSYEKL. CDR3 length: 21 residues. J gave up 1 base and V 2 bases, and 11 bases lay outside the gene matches. The CDR3 nucleotides are TGCGCCAGCAGCCAATTCGCGTCGGGACTAGCGGGGGGGCGGTCCTACAATGAGCAGTTCTTC. It translates to CASSQFASGLAGGRSYNEQFF.

There are many counts of this clonotype. The CDR3 protein is CSATDSGKPTNSPLHF. CDR3 in DNA: TGCAGTGCTACCGACTCAGGAAAGCCTACGAATTCACCCCTCCACTTT. V is TRBV20-1 and J is TRBJ1-6; D is uncertain. V was clipped by 4 bases and J by 7 bases, with 20 bases between them. In germline, CDR1 is DFQATT, CDR2 SNEGSKA (reference sequence). This CDR3 is 16 amino acids long.

The sample holds many counts of this clonotype. This chain uses TRBV7-8 with TRBJ2-1; 7 bases align to TRBD1. Germline V lookup: CDR1 SGHVS, CDR2 FQNEAQ. CDR3 length: 17 residues. With 7 bases clipped from V and 2 bases from J, the junction kept 14 bases outside the gene matches. CDR3 nucleotides: TGTGCCAGCAACCTAGGGGGCTTCCAGGGGGCCTACAATGAGCAGTTCTTC. It specifies CASNLGGFQGAYNEQFF.

This clonotype was recorded at least ten times. This chain links TRBV19 with TRBJ1-2; a weak D match, TRBD1 (6 bases). The V gene lost 8 bases and the J gene lost 2 bases, with 18 bases spanning the gap. Per germline, CDR1 LNHDA and CDR2 SQIVND (reference sequence). The CDR3 length is 15 residues. The CDR3: CASHHFDRPNYGYTF. The CDR3 DNA follows: TGTGCCAGTCACCACTTCGACAGGCCCAACTATGGCTACACCTTC. Variable domain in full (rest from reference TRBV19 and TRBJ1-2): DGGITQSPKYLFRKEGQNVTLSCEQNLNHDAMYWYRQDPGQGLRLIYYSQIVNDFQKGDIAEGYSVSREKKESFPLTVTSAQKNPTAFYLCASHHFDRPNYGYTFGSGTRLTVV.

The sample holds many counts of this clonotype. The rearrangement uses TRBV20-1 and TRBJ2-1, with D perhaps TRBD2 (5 bases). The CDR3 has 13 residues. The V gene lost 3 bases and the J gene lost 3 bases, with 9 bases spanning the gap. CDR1 and CDR2 (germline): DFQATT, SNEGSKA (reference sequence). CDR3 loop: CSASRGIYNEQFF. In nucleotides, the CDR3 is TGCAGTGCTAGTCGGGGAATCTACAATGAGCAGTTCTTC.

This clonotype was detected many times. The rearrangement uses TRBV27 and TRBJ2-1; 9 bases align to TRBD2. CDR1 MNHEY and CDR2 SMNVEV come from the germline V gene (reference sequence). With 6 bases clipped from V and 0 bases from J, the junction kept 6 bases outside the gene matches. The CDR3 runs 16 residues. The CDR3 DNA follows: TGTGCCAGCAGGTTAAGCGGGGGGAGCTCCTACAATGAGCAGTTCTTC. Translating gives CASRLSGGSSYNEQFF.

This clonotype was detected ten times or more. V gene TRBV2 combines with J gene TRBJ2-1; 7 positions match TRBD2. CDR1 is SNHLY, CDR2 FYNNEI, per germline. This CDR3 is built from 15 residues. The junction had 6 bases not matched to a gene; V was cut back by 0 bases and J by 7 bases. The CDR3: CASSEAGLVDNEQFF. In DNA form, the CDR3 reads TGTGCCAGCAGTGAAGCTGGACTAGTGGATAATGAGCAGTTCTTC.

This clonotype is judged medium-sized. V gene TRBV7-2 combines with J gene TRBJ2-5; 8 positions agree with TRBD2. Germline V gene lookup returns CDR1 SGHTA and CDR2 FQGNSA. CDR3 length: 17 residues. V lost 1 base and J lost 7; bases outside the gene matches: 14. The CDR3 region is CASSLGTRTSPGGTQYF. Written as DNA, the CDR3 is TGTGCCAGCAGCTTAGGTACCCGGACTAGCCCGGGTGGGACCCAGTACTTC.

A remark on this clonotype: One base away lies a much larger clone, so this may be a sequencing read error. The chain combines TRBV29-1 with TRBJ1-1, with TRBD1 as a possible D gene (6 bases). The germline CDR1 and CDR2 sequences are SQVTM and ANQGSEA. This CDR3 is 11 amino acids long. The chain's CDR3 is CSVRTGNEALF. Written as DNA, the CDR3 is TGCAGCGTTCGAACAGGGAATGAAGCTTTGTTT.

In its sample, this clonotype was seen once. One end of the junction is discordant with germline, which a read error may explain. This chain connects TRBV10-2 to TRBJ1-1, with D tentatively TRBD1 (6 bases). The CDR3 runs to 12 residues. Germline CDR1 WSHSY, CDR2 SAAADI. This CDR3 is CASSPGQTEALF. CDR3 nucleotides: TGCGCCAGCAGCCCCGGACAGACTGAAGCTTTATTT.

This clonotype was counted at least ten times. The CDR3 DNA follows: TGTGCCAGCACCTCTAGGGACGAGCAGTACTTC. This encodes CASTSRDEQYF. The J gene is TRBJ2-7, the V gene TRBV27; D remains unclear. CDR1 and CDR2 from the germline V gene are MNHEY and SMNVEV (reference sequence). There are 11 residues in the CDR3. V gave up 7 bases and J gave up 5 bases, with 9 bases separating them.

This clonotype was observed many times. The chain's CDR3 is CASSWDGENTEAFF. The CDR3 nucleotides read TGCGCCAGCAGCTGGGACGGAGAGAACACTGAAGCTTTCTTT. This chain connects TRBV5-1 to TRBJ1-1, with a tentative D call TRBD1 (5 bases). V shed 3 bases and J shed 1 base, with 10 bases lying between them. The CDR3 is made up of 14 amino acids. Per germline, CDR1 SGHRS and CDR2 YFSETQ.

This clonotype showed up many times. The genes are TRBV28 and TRBJ1-4; D might be TRBD1 (6 bases). The V end was cut by 5 bases, the J end by 3 bases, with 10 bases between. Germline lookup yields CDR1 MDHEN and CDR2 SYDVKM. The CDR3 sequence is 14 residues long. The CDR3 loop is CASSQGYANEKLFF. The CDR3 DNA sequence: TGTGCCAGCAGTCAGGGGTATGCTAATGAAAAACTGTTTTTT. The full variable domain, in which reference TRBV28 and TRBJ1-4 provide the parts outside the CDR3, is DVKVTQSSRYLVKRTGEKVFLECVQDMDHENMFWYRQDPGLGLRLIYFSYDVKMKEKGDIPEGYSVSREKKERFSLILESASTNQTSMYLCASSQGYANEKLFFGSGTQLSVL.

This clonotype has ten or more counts. The V call is TRBV7-8, the J call TRBJ1-3, with TRBD1 matching 9 bases. Germline CDR1 and CDR2: SGHVS and FQNEAQ. The trim removed 5 bases at V and 4 bases at J, leaving 6 bases unmatched. This CDR3 has 15 residues. The chain's CDR3 is CASSQDRGSGNTIYF. As DNA, the CDR3 is TGTGCCAGCAGCCAGGACAGGGGTTCGGGAAACACCATATATTTT.

There are many counts of this clonotype. The genes are TRBV11-2 and TRBJ1-1; 8 bases are shared with TRBD1. With 3 bases clipped from V and 5 bases from J, the junction kept 5 bases outside the gene matches. Germline CDR1 reads SGHAT; CDR2 reads FQNNGV. This CDR3 has 14 amino acids. The CDR3 loop is CASSFQGAGTEAFF. The CDR3 nucleotides are TGTGCCAGCAGCTTTCAGGGGGCAGGTACTGAAGCTTTCTTT.

This clonotype was observed many times. The rearrangement uses TRBV24-1 and TRBJ2-2; D is unresolved. This CDR3 contains 15 residues. Looked up from germline, CDR1 is KGHDR and CDR2 is SFDVKD. Trimming pared 0 bases from V and 1 base from J, leaving 5 bases between. For the CDR3, the DNA is TGTGCCACCAGTGATTTGCAGGTGAACACCGGGGAGCTGTTTTTT. Residues: CATSDLQVNTGELFF.